This T cell receptor (beta chain) appears in the sequencing data of a study of OX40 agonist ivuxolimab in advanced cancers. The wider study: Ivuxolimab, which patients received intravenously every 2 weeks, was dosed at 0.01 to 10 mg/kg. At 82.7% male, the cohort had a mean age of about 55 years, ranging from roughly 20 to 90.

Sequencing used immunoSEQ multiplex PCR; TCRdb keeps in-frame clones, though not all of them. The data show tens of thousands of clones, around nine tenths seen once. As regards this clone: Its antigen is as yet unknown.

Whole-study results and caveats: Expanded clones tended on average to be more numerous among CD8+ T cells than CD4+.

CDR3 length equals 14 residues. The V end was cut by 4 bases, the J end by 7 bases, with 17 bases between. CDR1 is SGHRS, CDR2 YFSETQ, per germline. Blood samples were obtained at baseline, cycle 4 day 1, and cycle 7 day 1. The TCR comes from an adult with an advanced solid tumor such as melanoma, head and neck, liver or kidney cancer. The gene calls are TRBV5-1 and TRBJ1-2; the D gene is possibly TRBD1 (5 bases). The input for sequencing was CD4+ or CD8+ T cells sorted from blood, taken in a trial of the OX40 agonist ivuxolimab. In DNA form, the CDR3 reads TGCGCCAGCAGCGCCGGGACGCAGGGCCTTGGCTACACCTTC. It yields the protein CASSAGTQGLGYTF.